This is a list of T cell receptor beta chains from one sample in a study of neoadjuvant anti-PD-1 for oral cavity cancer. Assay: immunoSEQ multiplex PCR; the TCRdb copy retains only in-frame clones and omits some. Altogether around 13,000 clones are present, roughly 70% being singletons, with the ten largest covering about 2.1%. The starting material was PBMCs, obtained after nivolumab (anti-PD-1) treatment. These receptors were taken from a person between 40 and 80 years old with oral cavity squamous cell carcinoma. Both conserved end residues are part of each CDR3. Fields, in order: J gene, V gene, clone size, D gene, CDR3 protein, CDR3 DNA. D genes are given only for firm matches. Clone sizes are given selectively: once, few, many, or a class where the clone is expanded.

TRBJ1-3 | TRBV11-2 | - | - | CASSSWTASGNTIYF | TGTGCCAGCAGCTCTTGGACGGCCTCTGGAAACACCATATATTTT
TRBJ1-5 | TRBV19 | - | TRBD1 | CASSPPLWTGRPQHF | TGTGCCAGTAGTCCGCCCCTCTGGACAGGAAGGCCCCAGCATTTT
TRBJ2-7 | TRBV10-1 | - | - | CASSVPGAGAALYF | TGCGCCAGCAGTGTCCCCGGGGCGGGGGCCGCCCTTTACTTC
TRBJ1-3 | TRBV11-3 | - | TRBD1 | CASSPGQGVQSSGNTIYF | TGTGCCAGCAGCCCGGGACAGGGGGTACAGAGTTCTGGAAACACCATATATTTT
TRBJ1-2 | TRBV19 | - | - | CASSIEAGDSNYGYTF | TGTGCCAGTAGTATAGAGGCAGGGGATTCTAACTATGGCTACACCTTC
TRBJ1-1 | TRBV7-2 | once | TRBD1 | CASSYDRGTEAFF | TGTGCCAGCAGCTATGACAGGGGTACTGAAGCTTTCTTT
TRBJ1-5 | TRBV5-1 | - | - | CASSLGRENQPQHF | TGCGCCAGCAGCTTGGGTCGGGAAAATCAGCCCCAGCATTTT
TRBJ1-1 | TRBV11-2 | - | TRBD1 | CASSLFTTGGTEAFF | TGTGCCAGCAGCCTTTTTACTACAGGGGGCACTGAAGCTTTCTTT
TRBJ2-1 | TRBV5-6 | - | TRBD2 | CASSLGSGRRNEQFF | TGTGCCAGCAGCTTGGGCAGCGGGAGACGAAATGAGCAGTTCTTC
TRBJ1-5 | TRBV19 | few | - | CASSIWGGGNQPQHF | TGTGCCAGTAGTATTTGGGGTGGGGGCAATCAGCCCCAGCATTTT
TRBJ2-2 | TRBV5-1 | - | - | CASSFWSSTGELFF | TGCGCCAGCAGCTTTTGGAGCTCCACCGGGGAGCTGTTTTTT
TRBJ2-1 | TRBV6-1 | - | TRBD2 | CASRASGYNEQFF | TGTGCCAGTAGAGCTAGCGGTTACAATGAGCAGTTCTTC
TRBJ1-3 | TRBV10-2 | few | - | CASSESQGSSGNTIYF | TGCGCCAGCAGTGAGTCTCAGGGTTCCTCTGGAAACACCATATATTTT
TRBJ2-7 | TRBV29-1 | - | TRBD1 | CSAGQGAGYEQYF | TGCAGCGCTGGACAGGGGGCGGGCTACGAGCAGTACTTC
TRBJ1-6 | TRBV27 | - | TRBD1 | CASSTGVDYNSPLHF | TGTGCCAGCAGTACAGGGGTCGACTATAATTCACCCCTCCACTTT
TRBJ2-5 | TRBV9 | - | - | CASSPYGGQETQYF | TGTGCCAGCAGCCCCTACGGAGGTCAAGAGACCCAGTACTTC
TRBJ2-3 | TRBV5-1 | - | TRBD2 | CASSLGASGGTDTQYF | TGCGCCAGCAGCTTGGGGGCTAGCGGAGGCACAGATACGCAGTATTTT
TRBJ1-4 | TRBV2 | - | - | CASRGRLATNEKLFF | TGTGCCAGCAGAGGACGTCTCGCAACTAATGAAAAACTGTTTTTT